Listed here are 26 T cell receptor beta chains from one sample, sequenced in a study of Graves' ophthalmopathy and Graves' hyperthyroidism. The authors amplified TCR beta CDR3 regions, and they did so from RNA transcripts for repertoire sequencing. First-round RT-PCR employed HTBI primers, with a second-round multiplex PCR after it. TCRdb independently ran MiXCR on the multiplex PCR reads; one entry per CDR3 protein. The sample yields about 380,000 distinct CDR3 sequences, less than 20% seen once. The sequencing input was peripheral blood. These receptors were collected from a woman under 30 with stable Graves' hyperthyroidism.

The chain links TRBV28 to TRBJ2-7; no clear D gene. V was trimmed by 4 bases and J by 6 bases, leaving 13 bases between them. The germline CDR1 and CDR2 sequences are MDHEN and SYDVKM. This CDR3 spans 13 amino acids. In DNA form, the CDR3 reads TGTGCCAGCAGTTCCGACACACCCGTCGAGCAGTACTTC. Encoded protein: CASSSDTPVEQYF.

This clonotype was detected many times. This sequence joins TRBV13 and TRBJ2-5, with 14 bases fitting TRBD2. Germline values: CDR1 PRHDT, CDR2 FYEKMQ (reference sequence). This CDR3 is 15 amino acids long. Trimming removed 4 bases from V and 5 bases from J; junction bases left unmatched: 3. CDR3 loop: CASSSTSGGAETQYF. CDR3 coding DNA: TGTGCCAGCAGCTCGACTAGCGGGGGGGCGGAGACCCAGTACTTC.

The V and J genes are TRBV28 and TRBJ1-5, with D possibly being TRBD1 (6 bases). CDR1 and CDR2 from the germline V gene are MDHEN and SYDVKM. The CDR3 is made up of 16 amino acids. Deletions cut 3 bases from V and 0 bases from J, with 12 bases between. CDR3 in amino acids: CASSFPTGNSNQPQHF. The CDR3 DNA reads TGTGCCAGCAGTTTCCCGACAGGTAATAGCAATCAGCCCCAGCATTTT. The whole variable domain, remainder taken from reference TRBV28 and TRBJ1-5, is DVKVTQSSRYLVKRTGEKVFLECVQDMDHENMFWYRQDPGLGLRLIYFSYDVKMKEKGDIPEGYSVSREKKERFSLILESASTNQTSMYLCASSFPTGNSNQPQHFGDGTRLSIL.

This chain uses TRBV24-1 with TRBJ1-1; D gene ambiguous. The germline V gene encodes CDR1 KGHDR and CDR2 SFDVKD. The CDR3 loop spans 13 amino acids. Trimming cost V 9 bases and J 2 bases, with 12 bases left between them. CDR3 nucleotide sequence: TGTGCCACCCGCGGATCTACTAACACTGAAGCTTTCTTT. Translated: CATRGSTNTEAFF.

This clonotype was counted ten times or more. CDR3 sequence (DNA): TGTGCCAGCAGTGAATACGGACAGGGGGATTCACCCCTCCACTTT. Protein product: CASSEYGQGDSPLHF. V and J are TRBV6-1 and TRBJ1-6; 10 bases line up with TRBD1. The CDR3 consists of 15 residues. V lost 2 bases to trimming and J lost 8 bases; unmatched junction nucleotides: 3. Germline V gene sequence: CDR1 MNHNS, CDR2 SASEGT.

This clonotype was observed many times. This rearrangement joins TRBV27 to TRBJ1-2; D perhaps matches TRBD1 (5 bases). V was trimmed by 1 base and J by 1 base, leaving 10 bases between them. CDR1 and CDR2 from the germline V gene are MNHEY and SMNVEV (reference sequence). The CDR3 extends over 15 amino acids. The CDR3 loop reads CASSLFGGLNYGYTF. CDR3 coding DNA: TGTGCCAGCAGTTTATTCGGGGGACTTAACTATGGCTACACCTTC.

V gene TRBV5-1 combines with J gene TRBJ2-7; 8 nucleotides agree with TRBD1. The germline V gene has CDR1 SGHRS and CDR2 YFSETQ. Germline trimming cut 4 bases from V and 4 bases from J; bases unmatched to any gene: 7. The CDR3 runs 14 residues. CDR3 region: CASSPSRDRYEQYF. For the CDR3, the DNA is TGCGCCAGCAGCCCGTCCCGGGACAGGTACGAGCAGTACTTC.

This clonotype was counted a few times. The chain employs TRBV6-1 and TRBJ2-5; TRBD1 matches 7 bases. The CDR3 totals 14 residues. Germline CDR1 and CDR2: MNHNS and SASEGT. The V segment lost 6 bases and the J segment 1 base; nucleotides outside the gene matches: 5. The DNA of the CDR3 is TGTGCCAGCAGCTGGGGACAGTCCCAAGAGACCCAGTACTTC. This sequence encodes CASSWGQSQETQYF.

This clonotype has ten or more counts. The chain employs TRBV12-3 or TRBV12-4 and TRBJ1-2, with D perhaps TRBD1 (5 bases). Trimming shortened V by 5 bases and J by 0 bases, and 13 bases separated the two germline ends. The CDR3 is made up of 15 amino acids. The CDR3 loop is CASSPTRAPNYGYTF. DNA of the CDR3: TGTGCCAGCAGTCCAACCAGGGCCCCTAACTATGGCTACACCTTC.

Remarks on this clonotype: A read error is possible here, since a much larger clone lies one base away. The chain employs TRBV7-2 and TRBJ1-5; unclear D gene. CDR3 length: 15 amino acids. The germline V gene encodes CDR1 SGHTA and CDR2 FQGNSA. CDR3 bases: TGTGCCAGCAGTCTACTCTTTGGTTTCAATCAGCCCCATCATTTT. This translates into CASSLLFGFNQPHHF. Complete variable domain (other parts from reference TRBV7-2 and TRBJ1-5): GAGVSQSPSNKVTEKGKDVELRCDPISGHTALYWYRQSLGQGLEFLIYFQGNSAPDKSGLPSDRFSAERTGGSVSTLTIQRTQQEDSAVYLCASSLLFGFNQPHHFGDGTRLSIL.

This clonotype was observed many times. The chain recombines TRBV24-1 with TRBJ2-5; D is possibly TRBD1 (5 bases). Trimming stripped 4 bases from V and 2 bases from J, with 22 bases between. Germline V gene lookup returns CDR1 KGHDR and CDR2 SFDVKD. This CDR3 spans 18 amino acids. The CDR3 spells CATSESTDLDKPQETQYF. Here the CDR3 DNA reads TGTGCCACCAGTGAGTCAACTGACTTGGACAAGCCACAAGAGACCCAGTACTTC.

This clonotype was found many times. The chain uses TRBV12-3 or TRBV12-4 and TRBJ1-5, with TRBD1 matching 7 bases. This CDR3 has 18 amino acids. After removal of 3 bases from V and 0 bases from J, the junction contained 11 bases not matched to a gene. The CDR3 DNA follows: TGTGCCAGCAGTTTGGACCGGGACAGCATATATAGCAATCAGCCCCAGCATTTT. This encodes CASSLDRDSIYSNQPQHF.

This clonotype was seen ten or more times. The rearrangement links TRBV13 to TRBJ2-7; D not certain. This CDR3 contains 12 residues. Germline CDR1 reads PRHDT; CDR2 reads FYEKMQ (reference sequence). V was trimmed by 5 bases and J by 2 bases, leaving 7 bases between them. CDR3 residues: CASSLRAYEQYF. The DNA for the CDR3 is TGTGCCAGCAGCCTCCGCGCCTACGAGCAGTACTTC.

This clonotype was picked up many times. This rearrangement joins TRBV18 to TRBJ1-6, with TRBD1 matching 8 bases. From germline, CDR1 is KGHSH and CDR2 LQKENI. The CDR3 contains 13 residues. V shed 2 bases and J 9 bases; nucleotides not matched to a gene: 0. The CDR3 region has the DNA TGTGCCAGCTCACCAGGACAGGGTTCACCCCTCCACTTT. Translating it yields CASSPGQGSPLHF.

Many counts were recorded for this clonotype. The V gene is TRBV11-3, the J gene TRBJ1-2, with D unresolved. The V gene's germline CDR1 is SGHNT and CDR2 YENEEA. Trimming took off 1 base at V and 6 bases at J, with 12 bases between the two ends. The CDR3 totals 14 residues. In nucleotides, the CDR3 is TGTGCCAGCAGCTTAGGGTGGAGAGAGGATGGCTACACCTTC. It is translated as CASSLGWREDGYTF.

This clonotype was picked up many times. The chain has TRBV20-1 and TRBJ2-5; D may be TRBD2 (5 bases). V was pared by 1 base and J by 9 bases, with 15 bases between. The CDR3 totals 13 residues. CDR1 is DFQATT, CDR2 SNEGSKA, per germline (reference sequence). The CDR3 DNA follows: TGCAGTGCTAGAGGGACTGCTGACTGGTCCCAGTACTTC. Protein: CSARGTADWSQYF.

J is TRBJ1-1 and V is TRBV20-1, with TRBD1 matching over 8 bases. The CDR3 is 15 amino acids. Trimming at V came to 5 bases and at J to 4 bases, leaving 12 bases not matched to a gene. Germline V gene sequence: CDR1 DFQATT, CDR2 SNEGSKA (reference sequence). CDR3 sequence (DNA): TGCAGTGCTTCGGGGAACAGGGGGTTAAGCACTGAAGCTTTCTTT. It yields the protein CSASGNRGLSTEAFF.

The V gene is TRBV15, the J gene TRBJ1-2, with D unresolved. From germline, CDR1 is LNHNV and CDR2 YYDKDF (reference sequence). Trimming left V 1 base short and J 4 bases short, with 10 bases between. The CDR3 covers 14 residues. The CDR3 DNA reads TGTGCCACCAGCAGAGGTGGGATGACCTATGGCTACACCTTC. It is translated as CATSRGGMTYGYTF.

This sequence joins TRBV6-5 and TRBJ1-2, with unresolved D. There are 15 residues in the CDR3. Looked up from germline, CDR1 is MNHEY and CDR2 is SVGAGI. Trimming pared 0 bases from V and 1 base from J, leaving 9 bases between. CDR3 in amino acids: CASSYSHGLNYGYTF. The CDR3 DNA follows: TGTGCCAGCAGTTACTCCCATGGACTTAACTATGGCTACACCTTC.

The chain couples TRBV28 to TRBJ2-7; D is perhaps TRBD1 (5 bases). This CDR3 comprises 15 residues. The ends were cut back, 3 bases at V and 5 bases at J, with 17 bases in the middle. In germline, CDR1 is MDHEN, CDR2 SYDVKM. The CDR3 loop is CASSFVSGKSDEQYF. Here the CDR3 DNA reads TGTGCCAGCAGTTTTGTTTCAGGGAAGTCTGACGAGCAGTACTTC.

There are many counts of this clonotype. The gene calls are TRBV12-3 or TRBV12-4 and TRBJ1-2; D unclear. Trimming shortened V by 8 bases and J by 8 bases, and 30 bases separated the two germline ends. The length of the CDR3 is 17 residues. CDR3 amino acids: CASAPPSYAMTSTGYTF. As DNA, the CDR3 is TGTGCCAGCGCCCCCCCAAGCTATGCGATGACATCGACAGGCTACACCTTC.

Many counts were recorded for this clonotype. This chain links TRBV7-3 with TRBJ2-2, with D hard to call. This CDR3 comprises 12 residues. Germline CDR1 reads SGHTA; CDR2 reads FQGTGA. The V end was cut by 6 bases, the J end by 6 bases, with 8 bases between. CDR3 nucleotides: TGTGCCAGCAGTTTATTGCCCGGGGAGCTGTTTTTT. Its translation is CASSLLPGELFF.

In this sample, this clonotype turned up a few times. J is TRBJ2-3 and V is TRBV6-2 or TRBV6-3; 13 bases align to TRBD2. The V and J ends lost 2 bases and 2 bases, in that order; junction bases with no gene match: 7. Germline-derived CDR1 and CDR2 are MNHEY and SVGEGT. CDR3 length: 18 amino acids. The CDR3 here is CASSYGGLAGALTDTQYF. In DNA form, the CDR3 reads TGTGCCAGCAGTTACGGCGGACTAGCGGGGGCCCTCACAGATACGCAGTATTTT.

This clonotype was detected ten times or more. This chain connects TRBV6-2 or TRBV6-3 to TRBJ2-7; no firm D call. This CDR3 is built from 11 residues. Trimming cost V 8 bases and J 4 bases, with 9 bases left between them. Germline V lookup: CDR1 MNHEY, CDR2 SVGEGT. In nucleotides, the CDR3 is TGTGCCAGCTCGTTTGCTTACGAGCAGTACTTC. This translates into CASSFAYEQYF.

This clonotype has at least ten counts. The V and J genes are TRBV10-3 and TRBJ1-2; D remains unclear. CDR3 length: 14 residues. Trimming cost V 0 bases and J 4 bases, with 9 bases left between them. Germline values: CDR1 ENHRY, CDR2 SYGVKD. Written as DNA, the CDR3 is TGTGCCATCAGTGAGTCGAGGGATTCCTATGGCTACACCTTC. This codes for CAISESRDSYGYTF.

The chain combines TRBV5-5 with TRBJ1-5; D unresolved. V was trimmed by 4 bases and J by 5 bases, leaving 10 bases between them. Germline V lookup: CDR1 SGHKS, CDR2 YYEKEE (reference sequence). The CDR3 sequence is 13 residues long. The CDR3 is CASSAAFYQPQHF. CDR3 DNA sequence: TGTGCCAGCAGCGCGGCCTTCTATCAGCCCCAGCATTTT.